The 14 T cell receptor beta chains below were found in one sample sequenced in a study of regulatory T cells in long-lasting Graves disease. Assembly of TCR beta libraries relied on iRepertoire HTBI primers together with Arm-PCR of CDR3 regions. MiXCR, run by TCRdb on the multiplex PCR reads, gives a single entry per CDR3 protein. Of approximately 540,000 distinct CDR3 sequences in the sample, around 13% were seen once. Documented time point: newly diagnosed GD, antithyroid drugs for less than 3 months. RNA isolated from PBMCs was used to make the TCR library. These records were also assigned to another study, of T cells in Graves' hyperthyroidism and ophthalmopathy.

The material sequenced was peripheral blood mononuclear cells (PBMCs), taken at new diagnosis, from a patient treated with antithyroid drugs. The receptors were gathered from a woman in her twenties or thirties with Graves disease.

This clonotype was seen ten or more times. The chain combines TRBV4-3 with TRBJ2-3, with D perhaps TRBD2 (5 bases). Deletions cut 3 bases from V and 5 bases from J, with 12 bases between. The CDR3 contains 14 residues. Germline V gives CDR1 LGHNA, CDR2 YSLEER. CDR3 DNA: TGCGCCAGCAGCCACATGCACGGAGGAGATACGCAGTATTTT. Translation: CASSHMHGGDTQYF.

Note on this clonotype: The junction differs from germline at one of its ends, possibly a read error. This chain uses TRBV15 with TRBJ2-7; 7 bases match TRBD2. Germline V gene lookup returns CDR1 LNHNV and CDR2 YYDKDF (reference sequence). This CDR3 has 14 amino acids. The CDR3 loop is CATSTERESSEQYF. In nucleotides, the CDR3 is TGTGCCACCAGCACCGAGCGGGAATCCTCCGAGCAGTACTTC.

The CDR3 nucleotides are TGTGCCACCAGCAGAGGTATAGCGGGAGGATCAGATACGCAGTATTTT. Encoded protein: CATSRGIAGGSDTQYF. This sequence joins TRBV15 and TRBJ2-3; 10 bases are a match to TRBD2. In germline, CDR1 is LNHNV, CDR2 YYDKDF (reference sequence). The CDR3 contains 16 residues. V gave up 1 base and J gave up 4 bases; unmatched junction bases: 5.

In this sample, this clonotype turned up many times. This sequence joins TRBV20-1 and TRBJ1-2; D not certain. CDR3 length: 11 amino acids. Germline assignment: CDR1 DFQATT and CDR2 SNEGSKA (reference sequence). The V gene lost 5 bases and the J gene lost 7 bases, with 11 bases spanning the gap. The DNA of the CDR3 is TGCAGTGCTGCGATCGGGCTTGGCTACACCTTC. As protein: CSAAIGLGYTF.

At least ten counts were recorded for this clonotype. The chain employs TRBV7-8 and TRBJ1-1; 7 bases map to TRBD1. J was trimmed by 3 bases and V by 4 bases; bases with no gene match: 14. Germline V lookup: CDR1 SGHVS, CDR2 FQNEAQ. The CDR3 spans 17 residues. The CDR3 DNA follows: TGTGCCAGCAGCTCCCAACTCACAGGGGCCAGCGACACTGAAGCTTTCTTT. Translating it yields CASSSQLTGASDTEAFF.

This clonotype was seen many times. The chain joins TRBV18 to TRBJ1-1; no clear D. The V gene's germline CDR1 is KGHSH and CDR2 LQKENI. The CDR3 spans 14 residues. Trimming removed 1 base from V and 4 bases from J, with 10 bases in between. The CDR3 sequence: CASSPLRDGTEAFF. CDR3 in DNA: TGTGCCAGCTCACCACTGAGGGATGGCACTGAAGCTTTCTTT. Based on the CDR3 plus reference TRBV18 and TRBJ1-1, the full variable domain is NAGVMQNPRHLVRRRGQEARLRCSPMKGHSHVYWYRQLPEEGLKFMVYLQKENIIDESGMPKERFSAEFPKEGPSILRIQQVVRGDSAAYFCASSPLRDGTEAFFGQGTRLTVV.

There are many counts of this clonotype. The CDR3 loop is CASSQGTGTEQYF. The CDR3 nucleotides read TGTGCCAGCAGCCAAGGAACGGGAACCGAGCAGTACTTC. The chain uses TRBV3-1 and TRBJ2-7; D is perhaps TRBD2 (5 bases). V shed 1 base and J shed 6 bases, with 10 bases lying between them. The CDR3 totals 13 residues. CDR1 is LGHDT, CDR2 YNNKEL, per germline (reference sequence).

This clonotype occurred many times. This chain uses TRBV6-1 with TRBJ2-7; 9 positions match TRBD1. After removal of 7 bases from V and 3 bases from J, the junction contained 10 bases not matched to a gene. CDR3 length equals 15 residues. Germline-derived CDR1 and CDR2 are MNHNS and SASEGT. CDR3 in amino acids: CASTLRQGGSYEQYF. The CDR3 DNA reads TGTGCCAGCACCCTAAGACAGGGGGGAAGCTACGAGCAGTACTTC.

The V gene is TRBV15, the J gene TRBJ1-4, with D perhaps matching TRBD1 (5 bases). CDR1 is LNHNV and CDR2 is YYDKDF in the germline V gene (reference sequence). The V end lost 0 bases, the J end lost 0 bases, and 11 bases lay between the germline ends. The CDR3 runs to 17 residues. This CDR3 is CATSREGTQATNEKLFF. As DNA, the CDR3 is TGTGCCACCAGCAGAGAAGGGACTCAAGCAACTAATGAAAAACTGTTTTTT.

This clonotype appeared a few times. The chain couples TRBV6-1 to TRBJ2-4; D is possibly TRBD2 (5 bases). This CDR3 is 10 amino acids long. The V end was cut by 8 bases, the J end by 6 bases, with 5 bases between. CDR1 is MNHNS, CDR2 SASEGT, per germline. As DNA, the CDR3 is TGTGCCAGCGGGAGAAACATTCAGTACTTC. Its protein is CASGRNIQYF.

This clonotype was seen at least ten times. V usage is TRBV28 and J usage is TRBJ2-3; no firm D call. This CDR3 has 14 residues. Germline loops: CDR1 MDHEN, CDR2 SYDVKM. V dropped 6 bases and J dropped 4 bases, with 14 bases sitting between them. This CDR3 reads CASSLLKGADTQYF. The CDR3 DNA is TGTGCCAGCAGCCTGCTGAAGGGCGCAGATACGCAGTATTTT.

Ten or more counts support this clonotype. The chain employs TRBV3-1 and TRBJ2-2; D unclear. CDR3 length: 14 amino acids. V shed 7 bases and J shed 8 bases, with 17 bases lying between them. Germline V gene sequence: CDR1 LGHDT, CDR2 YNNKEL (reference sequence). CDR3 sequence (DNA): TGTGCCAGCAACTCCATTACTCGTCCGGGGGAGCTGTTTTTT. Its protein is CASNSITRPGELFF.

As to this clonotype: This sequence may be a read error, since a much larger clone differs from it by one base. The chain joins TRBV11-3 to TRBJ2-1; D is perhaps TRBD1 (5 bases). Germline V gene lookup returns CDR1 SGHNT and CDR2 YENEEA. This CDR3 region has 11 residues. V lost 3 bases to trimming and J lost 9 bases, with 6 bases between them. Written as DNA, the CDR3 is TGTGCCAGCAGCTTTCAGGGTGAGCAGTTCTTC. Its protein product is CASSFQGEQFF.

This clonotype has at least ten counts. V is TRBV19 and J is TRBJ2-1; the match to TRBD2 covers 14 bases. Germline V gene sequence: CDR1 LNHDA, CDR2 SQIVND (reference sequence). V shed 6 bases, J shed 15 bases, and the junction held 7 bases outside the gene matches. The CDR3 extends over 13 amino acids. The CDR3 is CASRPGLAGASFF. DNA for the CDR3: TGTGCCAGTAGACCGGGACTAGCGGGAGCCTCGTTCTTC.